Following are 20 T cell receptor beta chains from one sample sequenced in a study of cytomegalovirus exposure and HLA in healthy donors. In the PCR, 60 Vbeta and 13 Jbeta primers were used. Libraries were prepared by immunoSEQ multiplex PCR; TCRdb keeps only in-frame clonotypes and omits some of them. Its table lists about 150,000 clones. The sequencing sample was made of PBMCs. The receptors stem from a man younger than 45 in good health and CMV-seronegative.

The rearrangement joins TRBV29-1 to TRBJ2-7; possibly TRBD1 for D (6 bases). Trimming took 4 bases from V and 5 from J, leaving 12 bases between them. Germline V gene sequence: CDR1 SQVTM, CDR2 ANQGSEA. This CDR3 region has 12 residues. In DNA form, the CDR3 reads TGCAGCGTTGGAGGGGGATGGGACGAGCAGTACTTC. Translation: CSVGGGWDEQYF.

For the CDR3, the DNA is TGTGCCACCCTAAGGGGCGGACCACAAGTCGATTACGAGCAGTACTTC. It is translated as CATLRGGPQVDYEQYF. The chain joins TRBV5-6 to TRBJ2-7; D might be TRBD1 (5 bases). With 9 bases removed from V and 4 bases from J, the gap between germline ends came to 26 bases. Germline V lookup: CDR1 SGHDT, CDR2 YYEEEE. CDR3 length equals 16 residues.

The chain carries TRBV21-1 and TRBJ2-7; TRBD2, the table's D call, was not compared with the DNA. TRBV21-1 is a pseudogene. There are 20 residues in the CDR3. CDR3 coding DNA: TGTGCCAGCAGCCTCCCGATTTGGGGATTAAGAGCGGGAGGGGTATACGAGCAGTACTTC. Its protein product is CASSLPIWGLRAGGVYEQYF.

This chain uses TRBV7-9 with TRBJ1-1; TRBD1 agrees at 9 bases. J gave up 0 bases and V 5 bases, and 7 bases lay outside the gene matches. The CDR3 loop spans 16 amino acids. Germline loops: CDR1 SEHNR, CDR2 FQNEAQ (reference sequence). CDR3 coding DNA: TGTGCCAGCAGCGCCCGACAGGGGGTGTTGAACACTGAAGCTTTCTTT. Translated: CASSARQGVLNTEAFF.

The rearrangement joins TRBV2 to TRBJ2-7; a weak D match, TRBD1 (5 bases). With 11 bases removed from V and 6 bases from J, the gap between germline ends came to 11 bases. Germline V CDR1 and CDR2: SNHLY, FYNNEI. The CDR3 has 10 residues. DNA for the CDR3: TGTGCCGGGGCAGGTGGCGAGCAGTACTTC. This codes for CAGAGGEQYF.

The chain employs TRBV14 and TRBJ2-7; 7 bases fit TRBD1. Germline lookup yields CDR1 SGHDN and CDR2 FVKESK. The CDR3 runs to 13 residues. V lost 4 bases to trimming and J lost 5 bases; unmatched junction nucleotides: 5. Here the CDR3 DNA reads TGTGCCAGCAGCCCCGGACAGGACCACGAGCAGTACTTC. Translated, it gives CASSPGQDHEQYF.

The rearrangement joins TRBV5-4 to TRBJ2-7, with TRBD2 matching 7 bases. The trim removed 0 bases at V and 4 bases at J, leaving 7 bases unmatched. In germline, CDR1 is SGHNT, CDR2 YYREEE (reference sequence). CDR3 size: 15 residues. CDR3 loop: CASSLGASGAYEQYF. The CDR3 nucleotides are TGTGCCAGCAGCTTGGGTGCTAGCGGTGCATACGAGCAGTACTTC.

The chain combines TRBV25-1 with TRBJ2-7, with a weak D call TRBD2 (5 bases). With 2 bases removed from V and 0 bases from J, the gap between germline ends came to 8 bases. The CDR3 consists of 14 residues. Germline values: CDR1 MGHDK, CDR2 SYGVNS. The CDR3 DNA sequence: TGTGCCAGCAGTGAAGCGGGTAGCTCCTACGAGCAGTACTTC. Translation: CASSEAGSSYEQYF.

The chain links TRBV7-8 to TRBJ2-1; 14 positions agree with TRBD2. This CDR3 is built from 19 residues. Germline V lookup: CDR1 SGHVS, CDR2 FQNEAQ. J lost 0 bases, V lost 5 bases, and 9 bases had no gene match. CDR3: CASSPGTSGRVRSYNEQFF. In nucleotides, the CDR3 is TGTGCCAGCAGCCCCGGGACTAGCGGGAGAGTGCGCTCCTACAATGAGCAGTTCTTC.

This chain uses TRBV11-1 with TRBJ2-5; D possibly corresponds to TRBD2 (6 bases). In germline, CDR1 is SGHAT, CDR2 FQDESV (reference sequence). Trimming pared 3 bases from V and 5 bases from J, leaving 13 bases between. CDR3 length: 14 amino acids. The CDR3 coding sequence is TGTGCCAGCAGCTTTTCCGGGGGAGAGGAGACCCAGTACTTC. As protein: CASSFSGGEETQYF. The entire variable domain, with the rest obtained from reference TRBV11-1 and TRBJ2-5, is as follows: EAEVAQSPRYKITEKSQAVAFWCDPISGHATLYWYRQILGQGPELLVQFQDESVVDDSQLPKDRFSAERLKGVDSTLKIQPAELGDSAMYLCASSFSGGEETQYFGPGTRLLVL.

The CDR3 is CASSQEGASRYEQYF. As DNA, the CDR3 is TGCGCCAGCAGCCAAGAGGGAGCGAGCCGTTACGAGCAGTACTTC. The V and J genes are TRBV4-3 and TRBJ2-7, with D possibly TRBD2 on 5 matching bases. The CDR3 spans 15 residues. The germline CDR1 and CDR2 sequences are LGHNA and YSLEER. V lost 0 bases, J lost 4 bases, and 13 bases lay in between.

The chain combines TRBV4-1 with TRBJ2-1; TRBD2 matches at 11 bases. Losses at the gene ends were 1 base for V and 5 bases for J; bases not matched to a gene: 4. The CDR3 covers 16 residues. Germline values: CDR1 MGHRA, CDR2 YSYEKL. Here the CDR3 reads CASSQVLAGANNEQFF. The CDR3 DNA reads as TGCGCCAGCAGCCAAGTACTAGCGGGAGCAAACAATGAGCAGTTCTTC.

The CDR3 here is CASYGRTSAYNEQFF. DNA for the CDR3: TGTGCCAGTTACGGGAGGACTAGCGCCTACAATGAGCAGTTCTTC. The V gene is TRBV2, the J gene TRBJ2-1, with 9 bases fitting TRBD2. Unmatched junction bases numbered 8, after V lost 9 bases and J lost 2 bases. This CDR3 comprises 15 residues. Germline loops: CDR1 SNHLY, CDR2 FYNNEI. Using reference TRBV2 and TRBJ2-1 for the parts outside the CDR3, the full variable domain is EPEVTQTPSHQVTQMGQEVILRCVPISNHLYFYWYRQILGQKVEFLVSFYNNEISEKSEIFDDQFSVERPDGSNFTLKIRSTKLEDSAMYFCASYGRTSAYNEQFFGPGTRLTVL.

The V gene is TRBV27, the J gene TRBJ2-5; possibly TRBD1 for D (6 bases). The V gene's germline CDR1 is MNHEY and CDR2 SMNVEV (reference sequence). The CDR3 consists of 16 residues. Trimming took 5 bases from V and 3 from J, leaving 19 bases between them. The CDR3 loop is CASSPLKSRGEETQYF. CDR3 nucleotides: TGTGCCAGCAGTCCCCTGAAGAGCAGGGGAGAAGAGACCCAGTACTTC.

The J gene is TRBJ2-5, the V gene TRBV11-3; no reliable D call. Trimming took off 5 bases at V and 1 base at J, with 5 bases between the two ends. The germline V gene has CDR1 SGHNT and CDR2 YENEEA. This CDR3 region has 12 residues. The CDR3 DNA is TGTGCCAGCAGCCAGTCCCAAGAGACCCAGTACTTC. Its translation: CASSQSQETQYF. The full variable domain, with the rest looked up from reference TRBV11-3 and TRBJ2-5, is EAGVVQSPRYKIIEKKQPVAFWCNPISGHNTLYWYLQNLGQGPELLIRYENEEAVDDSQLPKDRFSAERLKGVDSTLKIQPAELGDSAVYLCASSQSQETQYFGPGTRLLVL.

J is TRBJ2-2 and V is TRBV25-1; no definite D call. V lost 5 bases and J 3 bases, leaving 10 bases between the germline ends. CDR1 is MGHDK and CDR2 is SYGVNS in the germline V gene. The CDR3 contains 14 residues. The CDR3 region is CASSPPPDTGELFF. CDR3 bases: TGTGCCAGCAGTCCTCCCCCGGACACCGGGGAGCTGTTTTTT. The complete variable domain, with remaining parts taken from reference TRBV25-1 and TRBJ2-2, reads EADIYQTPRYLVIGTGKKITLECSQTMGHDKMYWYQQDPGMELHLIHYSYGVNSTEKGDLSSESTVSRIRTEHFPLTLESARPSHTSQYLCASSPPPDTGELFFGEGSRLTVL.

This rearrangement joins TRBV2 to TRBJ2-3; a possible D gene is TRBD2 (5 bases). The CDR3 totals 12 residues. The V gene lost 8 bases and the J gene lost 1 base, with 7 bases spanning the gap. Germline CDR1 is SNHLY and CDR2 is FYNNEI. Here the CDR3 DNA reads TGTGCCAGCGCGGAGGGCACAGATACGCAGTATTTT. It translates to CASAEGTDTQYF.

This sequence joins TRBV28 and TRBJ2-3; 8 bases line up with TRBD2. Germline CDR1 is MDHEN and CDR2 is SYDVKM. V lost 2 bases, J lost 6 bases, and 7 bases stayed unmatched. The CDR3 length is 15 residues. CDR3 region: CASSLMSGSVDTQYF. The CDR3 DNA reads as TGTGCCAGCAGTTTAATGAGCGGGAGTGTTGATACGCAGTATTTT.

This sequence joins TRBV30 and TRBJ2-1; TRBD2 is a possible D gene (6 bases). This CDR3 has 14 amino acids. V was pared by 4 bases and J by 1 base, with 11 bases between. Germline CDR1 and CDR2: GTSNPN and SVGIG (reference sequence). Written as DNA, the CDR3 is TGTGCCTGGAAGTTAGGGACTTCCTACAATGAGCAGTTCTTC. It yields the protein CAWKLGTSYNEQFF.

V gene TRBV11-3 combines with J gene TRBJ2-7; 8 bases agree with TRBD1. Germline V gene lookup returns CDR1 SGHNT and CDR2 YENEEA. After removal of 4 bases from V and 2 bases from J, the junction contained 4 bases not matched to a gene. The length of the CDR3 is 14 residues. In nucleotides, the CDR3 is TGTGCCAGCAGCTCCCTGACAGGGGCCTACGAGCAGTACTTC. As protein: CASSSLTGAYEQYF.